These 4 T cell receptor beta chains were sequenced from one sample in a study of control samples from healthy donors and cancer patients. Sequencing was performed with immunoSEQ multiplex PCR; in TCRdb, only in-frame clones are kept and a portion is missing. The sample carries fewer than 90,000 clones, approximately 87% recorded once. Input material: blood. Receptor source: a middle-aged man in good health.

This clone came up once. The chain carries TRBV28 and TRBJ1-5, with 8 bases aligning to TRBD1. There are 14 residues in the CDR3. J lost 10 bases, V lost 5 bases, and 10 bases had no gene match. Germline V CDR1 and CDR2: MDHEN, SYDVKM. CDR3 DNA sequence: TGTGCCAGCAGTCTAGGACAGGGCCGCGGACCCCAGCATTTT. Protein sequence: CASSLGQGRGPQHF. The complete variable domain, with remaining parts taken from reference TRBV28 and TRBJ1-5, reads DVKVTQSSRYLVKRTGEKVFLECVQDMDHENMFWYRQDPGLGLRLIYFSYDVKMKEKGDIPEGYSVSREKKERFSLILESASTNQTSMYLCASSLGQGRGPQHFGDGTRLSIL.

To note about this clone: A read error may produce the germline difference seen at one junction end. The rearrangement links TRBV28 to TRBJ1-1, with 9 bases that match TRBD1. This CDR3 contains 12 residues. Germline V gene sequence: CDR1 MDHEN, CDR2 SYDVKM. The CDR3 spells CASTTTGTGMLF. CDR3 bases: TGTGCCAGCACGACAACGGGGACAGGGATGCTCTTT.

The gene calls are TRBV7-9 and TRBJ1-5; D possibly corresponds to TRBD1 (5 bases). The CDR3 has 14 residues. Deletions cut 5 bases from V and 3 bases from J, with 11 bases between. Germline V gives CDR1 SEHNR, CDR2 FQNEAQ (reference sequence). CDR3 amino acids: CASSLDSINQPQHF. In DNA form, the CDR3 reads TGTGCCAGCAGCCTCGACAGTATCAATCAGCCCCAGCATTTT.

This clone occurred a few times. The sample carries other DNA sequences with the same CDR3. The rearrangement links TRBV2 to TRBJ1-2; no firm D call. The V gene's germline CDR1 is SNHLY and CDR2 FYNNEI. Trimming pared 0 bases from V and 2 bases from J, leaving 7 bases between. This CDR3 has 14 amino acids. The CDR3 spells CASSEAPGNYGYTF. In nucleotides, the CDR3 is TGTGCCAGCAGTGAAGCGCCGGGAAACTATGGCTACACCTTC.